The 9 T cell receptor beta chains in this list originate from one sample, sequenced in a study of cytomegalovirus exposure and HLA in healthy donors. Sequencing was performed with immunoSEQ multiplex PCR; in TCRdb, only in-frame clones are kept and a portion is missing. The data contain approximately 60,000 clones, 90% of them singletons. The sequenced material came from PBMCs. Receptors were obtained from a man between 18 and 35 years old in good health and CMV-seronegative.

The chain recombines TRBV7-3 with TRBJ1-3; 7 nucleotides agree with TRBD1. CDR1 and CDR2 from the germline V gene are SGHTA and FQGTGA. The CDR3 runs 15 residues. The V segment lost 2 bases and the J segment 3 bases; nucleotides outside the gene matches: 4. The CDR3 region has the DNA TGTGCCAGCAGCTTACAAGCAGGGGGTGGAAACACCATATATTTT. It translates to CASSLQAGGGNTIYF.

The genes are TRBV7-9 and TRBJ2-3; 7 bases are shared with TRBD1. The junction had 6 bases not matched to a gene; V was cut back by 2 bases and J by 1 base. The CDR3 length is 16 residues. Germline V gene data show CDR1 as SEHNR and CDR2 as FQNEAQ (reference sequence). CDR3 DNA: TGTGCCAGCAGCTTAAACAGGGGCCTTGGCACAGATACGCAGTATTTT. Translated: CASSLNRGLGTDTQYF.

The V gene is TRBV6-1, the J gene TRBJ2-6; D remains unclear. The V and J ends lost 6 bases and 0 bases respectively, with 6 bases between them. Germline V gene sequence: CDR1 MNHNS, CDR2 SASEGT. The CDR3 length is 14 residues. The DNA for the CDR3 is TGTGCCAGCAGATTTAGCTCTGGGGCCAACGTCCTGACTTTC. It is translated as CASRFSSGANVLTF.

This chain uses TRBV6-1 with TRBJ2-1; D remains unclear. Germline values: CDR1 MNHNS, CDR2 SASEGT. Trimming removed 6 bases at V and 7 bases at J, with 16 bases between. The CDR3 is 14 amino acids. The CDR3 region is CASRPFYSWNEQFF. For the CDR3, the DNA is TGTGCCAGCAGGCCGTTCTATAGCTGGAATGAGCAGTTCTTC.

A few counts support this clone. The chain uses TRBV2 and TRBJ1-5; D possibly corresponds to TRBD1 (6 bases). This CDR3 has 14 residues. V was clipped by 3 bases and J by 5 bases, with 11 bases between them. Looked up from germline, CDR1 is SNHLY and CDR2 is FYNNEI. The CDR3 loop reads CASSDRDIYQPQHF. Written as DNA, the CDR3 is TGTGCCAGCAGTGATAGGGACATATATCAGCCCCAGCATTTT.

The chain joins TRBV5-6 to TRBJ1-4, with 9 nucleotides matching TRBD1. Germline V gives CDR1 SGHDT, CDR2 YYEEEE. This CDR3 region has 15 residues. Trimming took 0 bases from V and 7 from J; bases not matched to a gene: 4. The CDR3 DNA sequence: TGTGCCAGCAGCTTGGATGGACAGGGGATTGAAAAACTGTTTTTT. Translating it yields CASSLDGQGIEKLFF.

The gene calls are TRBV6-1 and TRBJ2-5; D gene ambiguous. CDR3 length: 12 residues. V was shortened by 7 bases and J by 5 bases, with 11 bases between the two germline ends. Per germline, CDR1 MNHNS and CDR2 SASEGT. DNA of the CDR3: TGTGCCAGCACCAACGCTCGGGAGACCCAGTACTTC. Its translation: CASTNARETQYF.

J is TRBJ2-1 and V is TRBV28, with 10 bases matching TRBD2. Germline loops: CDR1 MDHEN, CDR2 SYDVKM. V trimming: 4 bases; J trimming: 6 bases; junction bases outside the gene matches: 21. This CDR3 has 20 amino acids. This chain's CDR3 is CASSSLPRTSGSSLGNEQFF. The CDR3 DNA reads TGTGCCAGCAGTTCCCTTCCGCGGACTAGCGGAAGCTCTCTCGGCAATGAGCAGTTCTTC.

V usage is TRBV5-1 and J usage is TRBJ2-7; D call uncertain. The germline V gene has CDR1 SGHRS and CDR2 YFSETQ. V was trimmed by 4 bases and J by 5 bases, leaving 19 bases between them. CDR3 size: 15 residues. CDR3 nucleotides: TGCGCCAGCAGCATTGCCCGCTACCCCATGGACGAGCAGTACTTC. It codes for CASSIARYPMDEQYF.